The 26 T cell receptor beta chains below were found in one sample sequenced in a study of blood T cell repertoires in COVID-19. TCRdb keeps only in-frame clones here, not all; method: immunoSEQ multiplex PCR. The top ten hold about 0.24% of the sample, which has about 670,000 clones, about nine tenths seen once. Sequences were obtained from peripheral blood. The source is a woman younger than 30 with acute or convalescent COVID-19.

The CDR3 region is CASRLAGETQYF. The CDR3 DNA follows: TGTGCCAGCAGACTAGCGGGTGAGACCCAGTACTTC. This sequence joins TRBV2 and TRBJ2-5, with TRBD2 identical over 9 bases. The V gene end was trimmed by 6 bases and the J gene end by 5 bases; junction bases not matched to a gene: 1. Germline CDR1 and CDR2: SNHLY and FYNNEI. This CDR3 is built from 12 residues.

This rearrangement joins TRBV5-4 to TRBJ1-2; D not certain. Germline V gene data show CDR1 as SGHNT and CDR2 as YYREEE (reference sequence). V lost 0 bases, J lost 4 bases, and 7 bases lay in between. This CDR3 is 13 amino acids long. This CDR3 reads CASSLGQIYGYTF. The CDR3 DNA reads as TGTGCCAGCAGCTTGGGGCAGATCTATGGCTACACCTTC.

This chain uses TRBV29-1 with TRBJ1-3, with a weak D call TRBD1 (6 bases). The CDR3 sequence is 17 residues long. The V end lost 0 bases, the J end lost 4 bases, and 19 bases lay between the germline ends. Germline V gene sequence: CDR1 SQVTM, CDR2 ANQGSEA. The CDR3 protein is CSVEDSGGRGSGNTIYF. As DNA, the CDR3 is TGCAGCGTTGAAGATTCGGGGGGCAGGGGCTCCGGAAACACCATATATTTT.

The rearrangement joins TRBV7-8 to TRBJ2-7; D not resolved. The CDR3 totals 14 residues. Between the trimmed V and J ends, which lost 4 bases and 5 bases, there was a span of 15 bases. Germline V gene lookup returns CDR1 SGHVS and CDR2 FQNEAQ. As DNA, the CDR3 is TGTGCCAGCAGCTCTCCGCGACTTAGGAACGAGCAGTACTTC. Protein sequence: CASSSPRLRNEQYF.

The count of this clone is one. This sequence joins TRBV7-9 and TRBJ1-2; D remains unclear. V lost 5 bases to trimming and J lost 3 bases, with 7 bases between them. In germline, CDR1 is SEHNR, CDR2 FQNEAQ (reference sequence). This CDR3 region has 12 residues. CDR3 loop: CASSMFDYGYTF. Written as DNA, the CDR3 is TGTGCCAGCAGCATGTTCGACTATGGCTACACCTTC.

The DNA for the CDR3 is TGTGCCAGCAGCTTAATCCAGGCCTATGGTGGCTACACCTTC. Amino acids: CASSLIQAYGGYTF. The V call is TRBV7-9, the J call TRBJ1-2; no clear D gene. The germline gives CDR1 SEHNR, CDR2 FQNEAQ (reference sequence). The V end lost 2 bases, the J end lost 7 bases, and 14 bases lay between the germline ends. The CDR3 is made up of 14 amino acids. The full variable domain, with the rest looked up from reference TRBV7-9 and TRBJ1-2, is DTGVSQNPRHKITKRGQNVTFRCDPISEHNRLYWYRQTLGQGPEFLTYFQNEAQLEKSRLLSDRFSAERPKGSFSTLEIQRTEQGDSAMYLCASSLIQAYGGYTFGSGTRLTVV.

The chain employs TRBV4-3 and TRBJ2-2, with 11 positions matching TRBD1. Losses at the gene ends were 2 bases for V and 6 bases for J; bases not matched to a gene: 2. CDR1 LGHNA and CDR2 YSLEER come from the germline V gene. This CDR3 is 15 amino acids long. CDR3 sequence reads: CASSQPGQGAGELFF. The CDR3 nucleotides are TGCGCCAGCAGCCAACCGGGACAGGGGGCCGGGGAGCTGTTTTTT.

This clone was seen a single time. V usage is TRBV19 and J usage is TRBJ1-5; unclear D gene. The CDR3 is made up of 17 amino acids. The germline V gene has CDR1 LNHDA and CDR2 SQIVND (reference sequence). With 3 bases removed from V and 0 bases from J, the gap between germline ends came to 15 bases. The CDR3 loop reads CASSIIGSRYSNQPQHF. The DNA of the CDR3 is TGTGCCAGTAGTATTATTGGGTCTAGGTATAGCAATCAGCCCCAGCATTTT. The complete variable domain, with remaining parts taken from reference TRBV19 and TRBJ1-5, reads DGGITQSPKYLFRKEGQNVTLSCEQNLNHDAMYWYRQDPGQGLRLIYYSQIVNDFQKGDIAEGYSVSREKKESFPLTVTSAQKNPTAFYLCASSIIGSRYSNQPQHFGDGTRLSIL.

The gene calls are TRBV3-1 (or the pseudogene TRBV3-2) and TRBJ1-5, with D unclear. The CDR3 extends over 18 amino acids. CDR1 and CDR2 (germline): LGHDT, YNNKEL (reference sequence). V was cut by 2 bases and J by 3 bases, with 20 bases left in between. As DNA, the CDR3 is TGTGCCAGCAGCCAAATCCTCCGGGTGCCGGGATTCAATCAGCCCCAGCATTTT. Amino acid sequence: CASSQILRVPGFNQPQHF.

The chain joins TRBV10-3 to TRBJ1-1, with D unclear. The ends were cut back, 3 bases at V and 4 bases at J, with 12 bases in the middle. This CDR3 contains 14 residues. The V gene's germline CDR1 is ENHRY and CDR2 SYGVKD. The CDR3: CAISEGRQVTEAFF. The DNA of the CDR3 is TGTGCCATCAGTGAAGGCAGGCAAGTCACTGAAGCTTTCTTT.

The rearrangement uses TRBV6-1 and TRBJ1-5, with TRBD1 as a possible D gene (6 bases). This CDR3 contains 16 residues. Germline CDR1 is MNHNS and CDR2 is SASEGT. V dropped 3 bases and J dropped 3 bases, with 15 bases sitting between them. The CDR3 region is CASSEQRQETNQPQHF. The DNA for the CDR3 is TGTGCCAGCAGTGAGCAGCGACAGGAGACCAATCAGCCCCAGCATTTT.

The chain couples TRBV25-1 to TRBJ2-7, with 13 bases aligning to TRBD2. CDR3 length equals 15 residues. Trimming cost V 5 bases and J 5 bases; bases outside gene matches: 6. Germline values: CDR1 MGHDK, CDR2 SYGVNS. The CDR3 bases are TGTGCCAGCAGTACTAGCGGGGGGGCAGGCAACGAGCAGTACTTC. This encodes CASSTSGGAGNEQYF.

Comment on this clone: Other DNA sequences within the sample encode an identical CDR3. This chain joins TRBV3-1 (or the pseudogene TRBV3-2) and TRBJ2-1; perhaps TRBD2 as D (6 bases). This CDR3 is built from 16 residues. The V end lost 0 bases, the J end lost 3 bases, and 12 bases lay between the germline ends. The germline CDR1 and CDR2 sequences are LGHDT and YNNKEL (reference sequence). The CDR3 protein is CASSQDRRGFYNEQFF. CDR3 nucleotides: TGTGCCAGCAGCCAAGATCGTCGGGGGTTCTACAATGAGCAGTTCTTC.

The rearrangement uses TRBV19 and TRBJ1-2; D is perhaps TRBD1 (6 bases). CDR1 is LNHDA and CDR2 is SQIVND in the germline V gene (reference sequence). Trimming removed 3 bases from V and 4 bases from J, with 12 bases in between. The CDR3 is 14 amino acids. The CDR3: CASSIPGTSYGYTF. In DNA form, the CDR3 reads TGTGCCAGTAGTATTCCCGGGACAAGCTATGGCTACACCTTC.

J is TRBJ2-7 and V is TRBV5-5; maybe TRBD1 (6 bases). The germline gives CDR1 SGHKS, CDR2 YYEKEE (reference sequence). The germline V and J ends were trimmed by 2 bases and 3 bases, with 12 bases remaining between them. This CDR3 is 14 amino acids long. The CDR3 sequence: CASSLQGPGYEQYF. CDR3 nucleotides: TGTGCCAGCAGCTTACAGGGCCCCGGCTACGAGCAGTACTTC. Combining the CDR3 with reference TRBV5-5 and TRBJ2-7 gives the whole variable domain DAGVTQSPTHLIKTRGQQVTLRCSPISGHKSVSWYQQVLGQGPQFIFQYYEKEERGRGNFPDRFSARQFPNYSSELNVNALLLGDSALYLCASSLQGPGYEQYFGPGTRLTVT.

This sequence joins TRBV13 and TRBJ1-6, with D perhaps matching TRBD1 (6 bases). Trimming removed 5 bases at V and 3 bases at J, with 17 bases between. Germline V lookup: CDR1 PRHDT, CDR2 FYEKMQ (reference sequence). This CDR3 comprises 17 residues. The CDR3 region is CASSPGGRFLYNSPLHF. DNA for the CDR3: TGTGCCAGCAGCCCGGGGGGCAGATTCCTCTATAATTCACCCCTCCACTTT.

In nucleotides, the CDR3 is TGTGCCAGCAGTTACTCGAACGGCTCGGAGGAAGAAAAACTGTTTTTT. Protein: CASSYSNGSEEEKLFF. The J gene is TRBJ1-4, the V gene TRBV6-2 or TRBV6-3; D is uncertain. Germline V gene lookup returns CDR1 MNHEY and CDR2 SVGEGT. This CDR3 spans 16 amino acids. V was shortened by 0 bases and J by 8 bases, with 16 bases between the two germline ends.

The chain joins TRBV28 to TRBJ2-1; D perhaps matches TRBD1 (5 bases). The V gene lost 2 bases and the J gene lost 6 bases, with 14 bases spanning the gap. The CDR3 totals 15 residues. Germline CDR1 MDHEN, CDR2 SYDVKM. Written as DNA, the CDR3 is TGTGCCAGCAGTTTAGGGCAGGGCATTGGCAATGAGCAGTTCTTC. This gives the protein CASSLGQGIGNEQFF.

This clone was recorded once. The chain is built from TRBV24-1 and TRBJ2-3, with D unresolved. V lost 4 bases, J lost 1 base, and 14 bases lay in between. CDR3 length: 16 amino acids. CDR1 and CDR2 (germline): KGHDR, SFDVKD. DNA for the CDR3: TGTGCCACCAGTGACCCCCAGACTCCTGGCACAGATACGCAGTATTTT. Its protein product is CATSDPQTPGTDTQYF.

The CDR3 DNA reads as TGTGCCAGCAGTTTAAGCCTGTTAAATGGCTACACCTTC. This sequence encodes CASSLSLLNGYTF. V and J are TRBV27 and TRBJ1-2; no definite D call. Trimming pared 2 bases from V and 6 bases from J, leaving 10 bases between. The CDR3 has 13 residues. In germline, CDR1 is MNHEY, CDR2 SMNVEV (reference sequence).

This clone was observed a few times. CDR3 in DNA: TGTGCCAGCAGATTTGGACAGACTGGAAACACCATATATTTT. It translates to CASRFGQTGNTIYF. V gene TRBV2 combines with J gene TRBJ1-3, with D perhaps TRBD1 (6 bases). This CDR3 has 14 residues. Between the trimmed V and J ends, which lost 6 bases and 2 bases, there was a span of 11 bases. Germline loops: CDR1 SNHLY, CDR2 FYNNEI.

V is TRBV29-1 and J is TRBJ1-6; D perhaps matches TRBD1 (6 bases). The CDR3 spans 13 residues. CDR1 is SQVTM and CDR2 is ANQGSEA in the germline V gene. Trimming pared 7 bases from V and 8 bases from J, leaving 15 bases between. DNA for the CDR3: TGCAGCGCCAAGGGGGGGTGGGATTCACCCCTCCACTTT. The encoded protein is CSAKGGWDSPLHF.

The J gene is TRBJ1-5, the V gene TRBV5-5; D is possibly TRBD1 (6 bases). Germline lookup yields CDR1 SGHKS and CDR2 YYEKEE (reference sequence). This CDR3 is built from 13 residues. V gave up 4 bases and J gave up 2 bases, with 7 bases separating them. The CDR3 loop is CASSPGGNQPQHF. The DNA of the CDR3 is TGTGCCAGCAGCCCAGGGGGCAATCAGCCCCAGCATTTT. The full variable domain, in which reference TRBV5-5 and TRBJ1-5 provide the parts outside the CDR3, is DAGVTQSPTHLIKTRGQQVTLRCSPISGHKSVSWYQQVLGQGPQFIFQYYEKEERGRGNFPDRFSARQFPNYSSELNVNALLLGDSALYLCASSPGGNQPQHFGDGTRLSIL.

The chain employs TRBV27 and TRBJ1-5, with D perhaps TRBD1 (5 bases). The CDR3 extends over 14 amino acids. CDR1 and CDR2 (germline): MNHEY, SMNVEV (reference sequence). V shed 5 bases and J shed 1 base, with 9 bases lying between them. The CDR3 spells CASSPRQSNQPQHF. The CDR3 nucleotides read TGTGCCAGCAGTCCCAGACAGAGCAATCAGCCCCAGCATTTT.

This chain links TRBV5-4 with TRBJ1-1; maybe TRBD1 (5 bases). V lost 0 bases to trimming and J lost 7 bases, with 16 bases between them. The CDR3 is 15 residues long. Germline V lookup: CDR1 SGHNT, CDR2 YYREEE (reference sequence). CDR3 DNA: TGTGCCAGCAGCTTGGGTGGGGGGACTGGTGGTGAAGCTTTCTTT. Translating it yields CASSLGGGTGGEAFF.

The CDR3 sequence: CATGTTGNTIYF. CDR3 DNA sequence: TGTGCCACCGGGACAACTGGAAACACCATATATTTT. This rearrangement joins TRBV19 to TRBJ1-3; D possibly corresponds to TRBD1 (6 bases). CDR1 is LNHDA and CDR2 is SQIVND in the germline V gene (reference sequence). Trimming pared 10 bases from V and 2 bases from J, leaving 9 bases between. This CDR3 spans 12 amino acids.